The 8 T cell receptor beta chains reported below all come from one sample, sequenced in a study of vaccination and CD4 T cells after COVID-19. Time point reported: late sampling 161 to 241 days after vaccination in a few convalescent patients. Stated treatment: approximately nine-day PBMC culture with coronavirus spike peptide pools or control peptides (ViraFEST assay). Their recognized antigens are unknown. The Oncomine TCR Beta short-read assay sequenced DNA from cultured CD4+ T cells. MiXCR, applied by TCRdb to the PCR reads, yields one record per CDR3 protein. The sample shows 15,000 to 20,000 distinct CDR3 sequences, 50% to 65% of them seen only once. The sequencing here drew on CD4+ T cells from blood, cultured in vitro, taken about 7 months after SARS-CoV-2 vaccination. These TCRs come from a human donor who had recovered from COVID-19.

This chain uses TRBV10-3 with TRBJ2-7; 11 bases are shared with TRBD2. Germline-derived CDR1 and CDR2 are ENHRY and SYGVKD. CDR3 length equals 15 residues. V lost 10 bases to trimming and J lost 7 bases; unmatched junction nucleotides: 15. This CDR3 reads CATSGDTSGSGEQYF. For the CDR3, the DNA is TGTGCCACCTCAGGGGATACTAGCGGGAGCGGGGAGCAGTACTTC.

CDR3 residues: CASSLAPSGLASGNEQFF. The DNA of the CDR3 is TGTGCCAGCAGCTTAGCCCCCTCAGGCCTAGCGTCTGGCAATGAGCAGTTCTTC. The chain carries TRBV11-1 and TRBJ2-1, with a tentative D call TRBD2 (6 bases). V was pared by 0 bases and J by 6 bases, with 21 bases between. The germline CDR1 and CDR2 sequences are SGHAT and FQDESV (reference sequence). CDR3 length: 18 amino acids.

V is TRBV20-1 and J is TRBJ2-7, with 8 bases that match TRBD2. J gave up 3 bases and V 5 bases, and 9 bases lay outside the gene matches. Germline loops: CDR1 DFQATT, CDR2 SNEGSKA (reference sequence). CDR3 length: 14 residues. The CDR3 region has the DNA TGCAGTGCTTCCGACCGGGGGGGGAACTACGAGCAGTACTTC. Translation gives CSASDRGGNYEQYF.

Judged by abundance, this clonotype is medium-sized. The rearrangement links TRBV7-9 to TRBJ2-5; possibly TRBD2 for D (6 bases). The length of the CDR3 is 13 residues. V lost 8 bases and J 2 bases, leaving 12 bases between the germline ends. CDR1 SEHNR and CDR2 FQNEAQ come from the germline V gene (reference sequence). In DNA form, the CDR3 reads TGTGCCAGCGTCCGGGACTCTCAAGAGACCCAGTACTTC. Amino acids: CASVRDSQETQYF. Combining the CDR3 with reference TRBV7-9 and TRBJ2-5 gives the whole variable domain DTGVSQNPRHKITKRGQNVTFRCDPISEHNRLYWYRQTLGQGPEFLTYFQNEAQLEKSRLLSDRFSAERPKGSFSTLEIQRTEQGDSAMYLCASVRDSQETQYFGPGTRLLVL.

The genes are TRBV19 and TRBJ1-2; D not resolved. CDR3 length: 13 amino acids. V dropped 6 bases and J dropped 0 bases, with 8 bases sitting between them. From germline, CDR1 is LNHDA and CDR2 SQIVND (reference sequence). The CDR3 spells CASRGSPNYGYTF. DNA for the CDR3: TGTGCCAGTAGAGGTAGTCCTAACTATGGCTACACCTTC.

This clonotype came up a few times. This rearrangement joins TRBV7-2 to TRBJ1-1; TRBD1 matches 7 bases. Trimming cost V 6 bases and J 0 bases; bases outside gene matches: 25. The CDR3 runs to 21 residues. CDR1 is SGHTA and CDR2 is FQGNSA in the germline V gene. The CDR3 reads CASSLTKGAETQLTMNTEAFF. Written as DNA, the CDR3 is TGTGCCAGCAGTCTCACCAAGGGGGCGGAAACCCAACTCACTATGAACACTGAAGCTTTCTTT.

The chain recombines TRBV15 with TRBJ2-5, with 7 bases identical to TRBD2. Germline CDR1 is LNHNV and CDR2 is YYDKDF (reference sequence). J gave up 3 bases and V 1 base, and 5 bases lay outside the gene matches. CDR3 length: 15 amino acids. The CDR3 DNA is TGTGCCACCAGCAGAGGGGCTAGCGGCGAAGAGACCCAGTACTTC. This translates into CATSRGASGEETQYF.

V and J are TRBV5-1 and TRBJ2-7, with 9 positions matching TRBD2. This CDR3 is built from 16 residues. The junction had 12 bases not matched to a gene; V was cut back by 2 bases and J by 6 bases. Looked up from germline, CDR1 is SGHRS and CDR2 is YFSETQ. CDR3 nucleotide sequence: TGCGCCAGCAGCTTATCGGCTAGCGGGATCGCGTTCGAGCAGTACTTC. Protein product: CASSLSASGIAFEQYF.